A single sample gave rise to the 8 T cell receptor beta chains below, sequenced in a study of CD8+CD57+ T cells in acquired aplastic anemia. Profiling that covered TCR beta VDJ and CDR3 relied on genomic DNA as its template. TCRdb reanalysed the reads using MiXCR and keeps one entry per CDR3 protein. Altogether some 170,000 distinct CDR3 sequences are present, 71% being singletons, with the ten largest covering 35% to 60%. CD8+CD57+ cell expansion had been shown by flow cytometry in patients chosen for sequencing. The sequenced sample consisted of sorted CD4+, CD8+, or CD8+CD57+ T cells (not recorded which) from PBMCs. The receptors here all came from a human donor with aplastic anemia.

The chain couples TRBV20-1 to TRBJ2-5; a possible D gene is TRBD1 (5 bases). The CDR3 covers 15 residues. V lost 2 bases and J 5 bases, leaving 18 bases between the germline ends. Germline values: CDR1 DFQATT, CDR2 SNEGSKA (reference sequence). As DNA, the CDR3 is TGCAGTGCTAGAAGTGGGGAAAGGGGATGGGAGACCCAGTACTTC. Amino acid sequence: CSARSGERGWETQYF.

The chain couples TRBV7-3 to TRBJ1-5, with no clear D. CDR1 and CDR2 (germline): SGHTA, FQGTGA. There are 13 residues in the CDR3. Trimming cost V 5 bases and J 4 bases, with 9 bases left between them. The CDR3 sequence: CASSLTANQPQHF. CDR3 coding DNA: TGTGCCAGCAGCCTTACAGCTAATCAGCCCCAGCATTTT.

The chain joins TRBV7-9 to TRBJ2-7; the D is unclear. The end of the DNA aligns better with TRBJ2-1, so the J call may be wrong. The CDR3 is 14 residues long. CDR1 is SEHNR, CDR2 FQNEAQ, per germline (reference sequence). The CDR3 region is CASSFPLVDGEQFF. The CDR3 region has the DNA TGTGCCAGCAGCTTCCCCCTCGTCGACGGGGAGCAGTTCTTC.

Regarding this clonotype: A read error may produce the germline difference seen at one junction end. This rearrangement joins TRBV29-1 to TRBJ2-1; 8 bases are a match to TRBD2. This CDR3 is built from 15 residues. CDR1 is SQVTM, CDR2 ANQGSEA, per germline. The CDR3 nucleotides are TGCAGCGTTGACTATCTTGGGACTAGTCGGAATGAGCGGTTCTTC. Its protein product is CSVDYLGTSRNERFF.

The chain uses TRBV2 and TRBJ1-6; 11 bases map to TRBD1. Germline-derived CDR1 and CDR2 are SNHLY and FYNNEI. With V trimmed by 7 bases and J by 7 bases, 3 bases remained unmatched. The CDR3 is made up of 14 amino acids. The DNA of the CDR3 is TGTGCCAGCAAGGACAGGGGGCAGAATTCACCCCTCCACTTT. Translating it yields CASKDRGQNSPLHF.

V and J are TRBV7-6 and TRBJ2-5; no firm D call. V shed 0 bases and J shed 2 bases, with 10 bases lying between them. The CDR3 sequence is 15 residues long. The germline CDR1 and CDR2 sequences are SGHVS and FNYEAQ. In nucleotides, the CDR3 is TGTGCCAGCAGCTTAGCGGTCCTTAAACAAGAGACCCAGTACTTC. It translates to CASSLAVLKQETQYF.

V gene TRBV7-2 combines with J gene TRBJ1-2; possibly TRBD1 for D (6 bases). Germline assignment: CDR1 SGHTA and CDR2 FQGNSA. The germline V and J ends were trimmed by 1 base and 2 bases, with 11 bases remaining between them. The CDR3 has 15 amino acids. The CDR3 nucleotides are TGTGCCAGCAGCTTAGTGCAGGGGCGCAACTATGGCTACACCTTC. Its translation is CASSLVQGRNYGYTF.

V gene TRBV25-1 combines with J gene TRBJ2-7; perhaps TRBD1 as D (6 bases). From germline, CDR1 is MGHDK and CDR2 SYGVNS. The V end lost 2 bases, the J end lost 3 bases, and 14 bases lay between the germline ends. CDR3 length: 15 amino acids. The CDR3 bases are TGTGCCAGCAGTGAAGAGGGACATGGGGACTACGAGCAGTACTTC. Translating gives CASSEEGHGDYEQYF.